The entry that follows covers one TCR beta chain sequence. What it binds is unknown. The treatment: approximately 11-day PBMC culture with coronavirus spike peptide pools or control peptides (ViraFEST assay). The data were obtained in a study of vaccination and CD4 T cells after COVID-19. Notes on the study in general: Median SARS-CoV-2-reactive clonotype numbers went from 21 to 38; this increase was not significant. Vaccine-specific clones numbering 304 of 307 showed spike mono-reactivity in convalescent patients.

Cultured CD4+ T-cell DNA underwent Oncomine TCR Beta short-read sequencing. After culture, CD4+ T cells served as the source for genomic DNA extraction. Via MiXCR, TCRdb re-called the PCR reads, giving one row per CDR3 protein. The sample consists of over 10,000 distinct CDR3 sequences, about two thirds of them appearing once. The germline CDR1 and CDR2 sequences are MNHEY and SMNVEV (reference sequence). The CDR3 runs 15 residues. V dropped 5 bases and J dropped 3 bases, with 16 bases sitting between them. Material: CD4+ T cells from blood, cultured in vitro. The chain uses TRBV27 and TRBJ2-5; D possibly corresponds to TRBD1 (6 bases). The receptor was isolated from a human donor who had recovered from COVID-19. This CDR3 reads CASSRLGQLEETQYF. The CDR3 nucleotides are TGTGCCAGCAGTCGACTCGGACAGTTAGAAGAGACCCAGTACTTC.